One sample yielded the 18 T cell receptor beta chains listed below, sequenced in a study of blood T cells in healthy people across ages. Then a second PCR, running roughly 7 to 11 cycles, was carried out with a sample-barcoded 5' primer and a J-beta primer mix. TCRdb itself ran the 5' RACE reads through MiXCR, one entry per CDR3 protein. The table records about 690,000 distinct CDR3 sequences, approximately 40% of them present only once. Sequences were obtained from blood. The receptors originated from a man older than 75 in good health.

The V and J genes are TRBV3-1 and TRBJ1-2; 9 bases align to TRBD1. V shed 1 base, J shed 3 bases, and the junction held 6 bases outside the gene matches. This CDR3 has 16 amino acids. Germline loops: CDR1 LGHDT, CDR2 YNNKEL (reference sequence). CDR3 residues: CASSQGTGGRHYGYTF. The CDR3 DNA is TGTGCCAGCAGCCAAGGTACAGGGGGCCGGCACTATGGCTACACCTTC.

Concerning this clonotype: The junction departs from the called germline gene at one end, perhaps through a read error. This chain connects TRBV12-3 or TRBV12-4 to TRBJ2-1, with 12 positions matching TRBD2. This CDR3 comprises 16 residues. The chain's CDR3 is CASSLYSSGRAGELFF. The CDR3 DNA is TGTGCCAGCAGTTTATATTCTAGCGGGAGGGCGGGGGAGCTGTTCTTC.

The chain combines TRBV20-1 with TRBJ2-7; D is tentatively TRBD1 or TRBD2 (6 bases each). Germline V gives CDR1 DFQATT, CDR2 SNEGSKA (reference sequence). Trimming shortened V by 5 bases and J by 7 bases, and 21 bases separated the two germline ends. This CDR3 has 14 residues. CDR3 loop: CSAPKGGGLREQYF. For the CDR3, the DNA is TGCAGTGCTCCTAAGGGGGGAGGACTACGGGAGCAGTACTTC.

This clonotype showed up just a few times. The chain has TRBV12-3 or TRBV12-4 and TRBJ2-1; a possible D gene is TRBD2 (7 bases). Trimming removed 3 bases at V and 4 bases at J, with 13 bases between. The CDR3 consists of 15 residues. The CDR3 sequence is CASSFGGGQYNEQFF. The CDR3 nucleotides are TGTGCCAGCAGTTTTGGGGGGGGCCAGTACAATGAGCAGTTCTTC.

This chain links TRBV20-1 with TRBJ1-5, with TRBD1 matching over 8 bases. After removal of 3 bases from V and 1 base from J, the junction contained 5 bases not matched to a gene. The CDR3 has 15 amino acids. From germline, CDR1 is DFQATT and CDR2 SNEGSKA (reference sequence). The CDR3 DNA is TGCAGTGCTAGGCTCAGACAGGGGAGCAATCAGCCCCAGCATTTT. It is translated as CSARLRQGSNQPQHF.

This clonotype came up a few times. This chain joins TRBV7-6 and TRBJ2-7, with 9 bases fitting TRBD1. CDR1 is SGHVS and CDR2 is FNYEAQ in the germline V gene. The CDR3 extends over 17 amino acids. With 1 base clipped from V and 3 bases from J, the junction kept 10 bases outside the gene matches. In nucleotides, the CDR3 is TGTGCCAGCAGCTTAGAGCATCCCGGGACAGGGATCTACGAGCAGTACTTC. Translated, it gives CASSLEHPGTGIYEQYF.

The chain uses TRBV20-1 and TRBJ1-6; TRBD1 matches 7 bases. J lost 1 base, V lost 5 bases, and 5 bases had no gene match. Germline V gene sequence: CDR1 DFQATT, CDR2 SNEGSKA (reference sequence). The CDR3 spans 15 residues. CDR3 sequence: CSAQTGFSYNSPLHF. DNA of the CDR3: TGCAGTGCTCAGACAGGGTTTTCCTATAATTCACCCCTCCACTTT.

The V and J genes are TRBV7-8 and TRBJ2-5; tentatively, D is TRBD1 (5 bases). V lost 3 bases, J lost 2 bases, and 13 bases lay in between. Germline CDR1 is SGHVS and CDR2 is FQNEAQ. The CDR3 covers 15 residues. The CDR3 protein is CASSLGHQSQETQYF. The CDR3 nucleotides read TGTGCCAGCAGCTTGGGGCATCAGAGTCAAGAGACCCAGTACTTC.

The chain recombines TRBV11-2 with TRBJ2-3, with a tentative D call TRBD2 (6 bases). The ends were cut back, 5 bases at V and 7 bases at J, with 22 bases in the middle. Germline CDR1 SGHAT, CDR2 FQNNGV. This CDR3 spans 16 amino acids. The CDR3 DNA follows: TGTGCCAGCAGCGCAACGCGAGTGGCAGGGAGGCATACGCAGTATTTT. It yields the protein CASSATRVAGRHTQYF.

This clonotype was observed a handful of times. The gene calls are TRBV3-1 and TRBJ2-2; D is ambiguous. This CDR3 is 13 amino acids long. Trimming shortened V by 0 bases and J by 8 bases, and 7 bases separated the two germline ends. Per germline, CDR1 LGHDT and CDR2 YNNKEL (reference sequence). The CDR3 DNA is TGTGCCAGCAGCCAAGATCCCAGGGGGGAGCTGTTTTTT. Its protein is CASSQDPRGELFF. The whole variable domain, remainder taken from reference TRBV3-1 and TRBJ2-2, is DTAVSQTPKYLVTQMGNDKSIKCEQNLGHDTMYWYKQDSKKFLKIMFSYNNKELIINETVPNRFSPKSPDKAHLNLHINSLELGDSAVYFCASSQDPRGELFFGEGSRLTVL.

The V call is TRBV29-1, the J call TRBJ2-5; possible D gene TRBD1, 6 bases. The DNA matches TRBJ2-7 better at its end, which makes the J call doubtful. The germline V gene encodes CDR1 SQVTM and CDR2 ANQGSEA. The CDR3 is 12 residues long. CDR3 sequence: CSTAGVPYEQYF. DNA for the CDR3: TGCAGCACGGCAGGGGTTCCATACGAGCAGTACTTC.

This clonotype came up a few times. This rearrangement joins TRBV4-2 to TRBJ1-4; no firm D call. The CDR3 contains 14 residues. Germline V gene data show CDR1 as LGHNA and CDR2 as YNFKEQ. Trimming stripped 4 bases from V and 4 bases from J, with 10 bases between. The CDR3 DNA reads TGTGCCAGCAGCCCCCAGGCTATTAATGAAAAACTGTTTTTT. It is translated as CASSPQAINEKLFF.

CDR3 protein: CASSYSGHEQYF. In nucleotides, the CDR3 is TGTGCCAGCAGTTACTCCGGCCACGAGCAGTACTTC. The chain is built from TRBV6-6 and TRBJ2-7, with D unclear. Germline loops: CDR1 MNHNY, CDR2 SVGAGI (reference sequence). This CDR3 contains 12 residues. Trimming stripped 0 bases from V and 5 bases from J, with 5 bases between.

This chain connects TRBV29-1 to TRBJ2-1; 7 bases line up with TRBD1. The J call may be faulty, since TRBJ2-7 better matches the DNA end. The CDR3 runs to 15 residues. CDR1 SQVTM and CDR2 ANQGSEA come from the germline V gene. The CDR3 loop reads CSTDRRGSSYNEQYF. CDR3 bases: TGCAGCACCGACCGCAGGGGGAGCTCCTACAATGAGCAGTACTTC.

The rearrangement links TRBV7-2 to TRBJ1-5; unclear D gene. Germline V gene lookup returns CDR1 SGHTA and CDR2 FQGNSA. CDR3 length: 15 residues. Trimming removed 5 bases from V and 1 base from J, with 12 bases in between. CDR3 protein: CASSTGSLSNQPQHF. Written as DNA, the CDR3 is TGTGCCAGCAGCACGGGATCTTTAAGCAATCAGCCCCAGCATTTT.

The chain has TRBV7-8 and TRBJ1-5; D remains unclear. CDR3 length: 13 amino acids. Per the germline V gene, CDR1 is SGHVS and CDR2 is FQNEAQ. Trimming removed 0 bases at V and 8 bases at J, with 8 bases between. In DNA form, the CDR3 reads TGTGCCAGCAGCTTAGCGGCCACCGAGCCCCAGCATTTT. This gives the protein CASSLAATEPQHF. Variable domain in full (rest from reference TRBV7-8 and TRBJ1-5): GAGVSQSPRYKVAKRGQDVALRCDPISGHVSLFWYQQALGQGPEFLTYFQNEAQLDKSGLPSDRFFAERPEGSVSTLKIQRTQQEDSAVYLCASSLAATEPQHFGDGTRLSIL.

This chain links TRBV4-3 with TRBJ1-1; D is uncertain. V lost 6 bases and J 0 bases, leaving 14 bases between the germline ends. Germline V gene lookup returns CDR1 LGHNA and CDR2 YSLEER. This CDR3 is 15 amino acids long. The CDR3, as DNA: TGCGCCAGCAGTCCCGATCGTTATTTGAACACTGAAGCTTTCTTT. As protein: CASSPDRYLNTEAFF.

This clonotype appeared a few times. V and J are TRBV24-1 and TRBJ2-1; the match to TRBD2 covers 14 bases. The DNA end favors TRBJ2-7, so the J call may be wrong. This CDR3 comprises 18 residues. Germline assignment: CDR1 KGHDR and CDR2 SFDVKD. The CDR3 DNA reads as TGTGCCACCAGTCGGAGACTAGCGGGAGGGCCTGGAGACAATGAGCAGTACTTC. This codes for CATSRRLAGGPGDNEQYF.